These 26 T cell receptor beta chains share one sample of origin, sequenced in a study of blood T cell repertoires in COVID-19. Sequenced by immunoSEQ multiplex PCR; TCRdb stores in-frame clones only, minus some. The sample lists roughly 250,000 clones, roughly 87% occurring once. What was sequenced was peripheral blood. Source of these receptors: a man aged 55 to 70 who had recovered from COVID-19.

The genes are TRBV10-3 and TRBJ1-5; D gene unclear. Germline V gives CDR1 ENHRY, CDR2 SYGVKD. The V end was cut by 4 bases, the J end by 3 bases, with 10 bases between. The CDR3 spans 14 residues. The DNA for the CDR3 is TGTGCCATCAGTGTCGGACGGGACAATCAGCCCCAGCATTTT. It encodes CAISVGRDNQPQHF.

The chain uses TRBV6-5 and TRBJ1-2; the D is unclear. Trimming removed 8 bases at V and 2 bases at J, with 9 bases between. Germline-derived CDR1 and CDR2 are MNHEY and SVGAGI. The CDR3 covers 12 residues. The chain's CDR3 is CASFLLNYGYTF. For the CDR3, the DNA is TGTGCCAGCTTCCTCTTAAACTATGGCTACACCTTC.

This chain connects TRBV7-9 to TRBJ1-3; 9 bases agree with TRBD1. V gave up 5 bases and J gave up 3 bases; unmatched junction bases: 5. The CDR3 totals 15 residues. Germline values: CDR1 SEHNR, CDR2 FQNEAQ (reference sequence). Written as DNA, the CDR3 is TGTGCCAGCAGCCAACCGGGACAGGGTGGAAACACCATATATTTT. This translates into CASSQPGQGGNTIYF.

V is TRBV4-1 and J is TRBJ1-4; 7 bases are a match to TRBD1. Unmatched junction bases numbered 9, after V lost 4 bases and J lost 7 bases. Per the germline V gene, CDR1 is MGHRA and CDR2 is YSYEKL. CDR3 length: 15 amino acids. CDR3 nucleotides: TGCGCCAGCAGCCTACTCCCGGGACAGCCTGAAAAACTGTTTTTT. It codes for CASSLLPGQPEKLFF.

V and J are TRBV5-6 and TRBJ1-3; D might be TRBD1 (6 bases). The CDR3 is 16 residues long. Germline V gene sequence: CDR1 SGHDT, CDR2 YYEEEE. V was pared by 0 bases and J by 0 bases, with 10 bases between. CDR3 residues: CASSLDRASSGNTIYF. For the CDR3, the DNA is TGTGCCAGCAGCTTGGACAGGGCGAGCTCTGGAAACACCATATATTTT.

The CDR3 here is CASSDWDNNSPLHF. As DNA, the CDR3 is TGTGCCAGCAGTGATTGGGACAATAATTCACCCCTCCACTTT. V and J are TRBV25-1 and TRBJ1-6; D might be TRBD1 (6 bases). V lost 3 bases to trimming and J lost 5 bases, with 8 bases between them. The CDR3 is 14 amino acids. Germline V gives CDR1 MGHDK, CDR2 SYGVNS.

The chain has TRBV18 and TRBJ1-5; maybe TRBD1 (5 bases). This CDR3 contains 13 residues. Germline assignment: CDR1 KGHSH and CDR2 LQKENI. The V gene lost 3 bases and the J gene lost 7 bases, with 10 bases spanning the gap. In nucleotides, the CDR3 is TGTGCCAGCTCACCCCAACAGGACCAGCCCCAGCATTTT. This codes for CASSPQQDQPQHF.

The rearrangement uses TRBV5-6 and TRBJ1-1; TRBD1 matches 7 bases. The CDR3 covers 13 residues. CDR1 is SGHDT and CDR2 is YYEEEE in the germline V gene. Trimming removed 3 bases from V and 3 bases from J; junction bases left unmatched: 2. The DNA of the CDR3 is TGTGCCAGCAGCTCCGACAGGGACACTGAAGCTTTCTTT. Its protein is CASSSDRDTEAFF.

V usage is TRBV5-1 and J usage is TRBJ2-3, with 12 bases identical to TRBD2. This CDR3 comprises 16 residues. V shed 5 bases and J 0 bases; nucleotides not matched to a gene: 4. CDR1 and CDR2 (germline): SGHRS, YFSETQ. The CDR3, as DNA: TGCGCCAGCAGATCCGGGACTAGCGGGAGCACAGATACGCAGTATTTT. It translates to CASRSGTSGSTDTQYF.

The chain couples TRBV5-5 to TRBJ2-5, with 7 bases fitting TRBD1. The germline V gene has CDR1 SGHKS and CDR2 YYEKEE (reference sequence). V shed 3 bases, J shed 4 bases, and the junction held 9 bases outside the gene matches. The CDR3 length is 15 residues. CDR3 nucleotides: TGTGCCAGCAGCTCGGGATCGGACAGGTTAGAGACCCAGTACTTC. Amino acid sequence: CASSSGSDRLETQYF.

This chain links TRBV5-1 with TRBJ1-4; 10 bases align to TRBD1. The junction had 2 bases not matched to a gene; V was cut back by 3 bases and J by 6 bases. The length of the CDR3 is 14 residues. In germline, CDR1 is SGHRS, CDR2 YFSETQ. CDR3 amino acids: CASSYGTGDEKLFF. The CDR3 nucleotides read TGCGCCAGCAGCTATGGGACAGGGGATGAAAAACTGTTTTTT.

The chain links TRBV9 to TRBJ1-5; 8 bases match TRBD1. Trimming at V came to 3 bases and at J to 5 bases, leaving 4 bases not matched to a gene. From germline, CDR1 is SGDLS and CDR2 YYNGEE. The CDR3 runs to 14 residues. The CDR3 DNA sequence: TGTGCCAGCAGCGGGGGACAGGCATATCAGCCCCAGCATTTT. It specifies CASSGGQAYQPQHF. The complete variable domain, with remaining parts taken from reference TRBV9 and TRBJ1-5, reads DSGVTQTPKHLITATGQRVTLRCSPRSGDLSVYWYQQSLDQGLQFLIQYYNGEERAKGNILERFSAQQFPDLHSELNLSSLELGDSALYFCASSGGQAYQPQHFGDGTRLSIL.

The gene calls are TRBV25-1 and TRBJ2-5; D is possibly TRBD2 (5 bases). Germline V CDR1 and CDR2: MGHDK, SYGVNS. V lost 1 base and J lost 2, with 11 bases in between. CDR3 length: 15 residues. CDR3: CASSEWRGGQETQYF. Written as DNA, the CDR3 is TGTGCCAGCAGTGAATGGAGAGGAGGACAAGAGACCCAGTACTTC.

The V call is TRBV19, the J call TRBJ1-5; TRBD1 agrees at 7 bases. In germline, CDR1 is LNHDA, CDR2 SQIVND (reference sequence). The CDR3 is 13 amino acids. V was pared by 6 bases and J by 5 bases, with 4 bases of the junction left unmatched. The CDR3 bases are TGTGCCAGTAGGAGACAGGGAGATCAGCCCCAGCATTTT. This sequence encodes CASRRQGDQPQHF.

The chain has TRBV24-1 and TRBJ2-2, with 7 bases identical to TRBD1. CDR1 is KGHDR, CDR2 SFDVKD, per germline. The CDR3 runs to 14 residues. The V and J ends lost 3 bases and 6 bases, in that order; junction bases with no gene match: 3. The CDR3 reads CATSDTTGSGELFF. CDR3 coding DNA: TGTGCCACCAGTGATACGACAGGGTCCGGGGAGCTGTTTTTT.

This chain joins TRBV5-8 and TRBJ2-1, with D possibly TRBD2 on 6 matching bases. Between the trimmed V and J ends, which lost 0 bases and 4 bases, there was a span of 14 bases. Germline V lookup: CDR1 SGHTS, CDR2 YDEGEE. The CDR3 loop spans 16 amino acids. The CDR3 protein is CASSLEGGRQYNEQFF. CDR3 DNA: TGTGCCAGCAGCTTGGAAGGAGGGAGGCAGTACAATGAGCAGTTCTTC.

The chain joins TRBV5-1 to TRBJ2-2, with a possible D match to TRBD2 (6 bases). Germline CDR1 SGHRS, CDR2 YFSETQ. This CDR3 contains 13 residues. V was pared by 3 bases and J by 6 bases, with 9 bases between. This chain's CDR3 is CASSWDFAGELFF. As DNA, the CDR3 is TGCGCCAGCAGCTGGGACTTCGCCGGGGAGCTGTTTTTT.

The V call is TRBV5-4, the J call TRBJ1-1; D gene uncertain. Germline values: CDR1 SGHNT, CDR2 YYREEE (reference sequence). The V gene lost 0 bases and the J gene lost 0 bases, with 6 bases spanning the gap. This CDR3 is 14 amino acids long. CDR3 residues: CASSLDSMNTEAFF. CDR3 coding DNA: TGTGCCAGCAGCTTGGATTCCATGAACACTGAAGCTTTCTTT.

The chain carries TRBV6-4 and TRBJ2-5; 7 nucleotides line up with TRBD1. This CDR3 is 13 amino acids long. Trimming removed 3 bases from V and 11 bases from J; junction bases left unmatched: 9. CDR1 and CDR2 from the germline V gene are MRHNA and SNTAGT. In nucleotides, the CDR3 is TGTGCCAGCAGTGAAACGGGACAGAGTAAACAGTACTTC. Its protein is CASSETGQSKQYF.

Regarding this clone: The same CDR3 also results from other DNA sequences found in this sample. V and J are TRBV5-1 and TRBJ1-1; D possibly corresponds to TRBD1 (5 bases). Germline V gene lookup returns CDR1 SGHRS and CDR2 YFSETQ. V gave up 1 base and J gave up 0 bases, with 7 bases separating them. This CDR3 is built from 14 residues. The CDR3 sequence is CASSLLTVNTEAFF. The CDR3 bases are TGCGCCAGCAGCTTGTTGACAGTGAACACTGAAGCTTTCTTT.

CDR3 nucleotides: TGTGCTAGTGGTTTAGGACAAGGAAATTCACCCCTCCACTTT. Translating gives CASGLGQGNSPLHF. V gene TRBV12-5 combines with J gene TRBJ1-6; possible D gene TRBD1, 5 bases. V lost 3 bases, J lost 7 bases, and 10 bases lay in between. CDR1 is LGHNT and CDR2 is FRNRAP in the germline V gene. The CDR3 sequence is 14 residues long.

For the CDR3, the DNA is TGTGCCAGCAGCTCGAGCGGAGGGGCCGGCGATATCTACGAGCAGTACGTC. It specifies CASSSSGGAGDIYEQYV. The rearrangement joins TRBV7-8 to TRBJ2-7; D might be TRBD2 (6 bases). Germline V CDR1 and CDR2: SGHVS, FQNEAQ. The V end lost 4 bases, the J end lost 3 bases, and 22 bases lay between the germline ends. This CDR3 comprises 17 residues.

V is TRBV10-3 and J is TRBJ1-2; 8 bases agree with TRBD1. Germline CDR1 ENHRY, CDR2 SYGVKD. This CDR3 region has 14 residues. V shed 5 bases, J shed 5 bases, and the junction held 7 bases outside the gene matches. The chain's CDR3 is CAISRQGQKYGYTF. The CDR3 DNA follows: TGTGCCATCAGTCGACAGGGGCAAAAGTATGGCTACACCTTC.

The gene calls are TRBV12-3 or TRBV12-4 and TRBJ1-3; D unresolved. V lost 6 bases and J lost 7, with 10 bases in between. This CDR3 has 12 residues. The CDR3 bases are TGTGCCAGCAGCCCTAACCTTAACACCATATATTTT. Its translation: CASSPNLNTIYF.

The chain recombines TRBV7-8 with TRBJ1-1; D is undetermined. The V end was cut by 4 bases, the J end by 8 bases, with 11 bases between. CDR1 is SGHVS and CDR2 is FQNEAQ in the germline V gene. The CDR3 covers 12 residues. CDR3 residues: CASSSTGREAFF. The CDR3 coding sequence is TGTGCCAGCAGCTCGACCGGGAGGGAAGCTTTCTTT.

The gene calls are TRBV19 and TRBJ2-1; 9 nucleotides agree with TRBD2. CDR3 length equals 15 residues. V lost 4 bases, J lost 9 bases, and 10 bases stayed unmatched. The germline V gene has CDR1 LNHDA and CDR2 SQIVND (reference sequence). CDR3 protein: CASSSPMRGGLEQFF. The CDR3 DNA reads TGTGCCAGTAGTAGCCCCATGCGGGGGGGCCTTGAGCAGTTCTTC.